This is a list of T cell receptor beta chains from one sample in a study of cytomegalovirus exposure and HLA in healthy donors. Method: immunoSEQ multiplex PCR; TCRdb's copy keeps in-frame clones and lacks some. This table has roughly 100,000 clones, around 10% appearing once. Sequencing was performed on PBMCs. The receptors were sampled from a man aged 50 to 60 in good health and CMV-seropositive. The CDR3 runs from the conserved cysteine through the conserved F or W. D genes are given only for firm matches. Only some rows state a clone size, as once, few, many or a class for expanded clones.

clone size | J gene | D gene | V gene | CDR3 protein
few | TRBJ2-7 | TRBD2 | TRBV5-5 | CASSFNVVSGTSPEQYF
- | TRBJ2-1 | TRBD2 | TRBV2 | CASSEAEYGGLNEQFF
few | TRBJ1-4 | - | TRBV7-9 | CASSKDRVNEKLFF
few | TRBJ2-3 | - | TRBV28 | CASSLVADTQYF
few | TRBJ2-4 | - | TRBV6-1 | CASSPGTKNIQYF
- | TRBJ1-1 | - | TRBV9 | CASSVDGNTEAFF
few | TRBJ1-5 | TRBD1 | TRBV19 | CASSTTGGRQPQHF
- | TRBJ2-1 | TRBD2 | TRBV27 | CASSLSRTSYEQFF
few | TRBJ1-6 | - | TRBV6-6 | CASSPLGARNSPLHF
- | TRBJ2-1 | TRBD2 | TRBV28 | CASSPGLAGANEQFF
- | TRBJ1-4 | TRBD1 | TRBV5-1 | CASSFGTGGEKLFF
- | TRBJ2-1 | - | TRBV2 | CASSESGTPTPYNEQFF
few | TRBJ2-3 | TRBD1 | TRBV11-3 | CASSYGDRTTDTQYF
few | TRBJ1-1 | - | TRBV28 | CASSRIDAWARGTEAFF
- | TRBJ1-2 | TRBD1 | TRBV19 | CASTPVGTGGDGYTF
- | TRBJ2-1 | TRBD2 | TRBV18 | CASSPTTSGNNEQFF
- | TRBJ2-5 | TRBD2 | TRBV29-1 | CSATSGQGTQYF
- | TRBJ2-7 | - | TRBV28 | CASSLYPGSTDEQYF
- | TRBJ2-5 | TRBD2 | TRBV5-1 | CASSLTPSGQETQYF
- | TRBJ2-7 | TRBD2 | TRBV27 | CASSPGLAGVYEQYF
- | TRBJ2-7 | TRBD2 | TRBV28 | CASSFPLLAGSYEQYF
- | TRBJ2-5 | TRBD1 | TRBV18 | CASSQQTGSGEQYF
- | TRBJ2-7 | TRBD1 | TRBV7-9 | CASSLVGQGAWVVEQYF
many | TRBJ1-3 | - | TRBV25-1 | CASSDRGAGNTIYF
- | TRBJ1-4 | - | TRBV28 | CASRDRSEKLFF
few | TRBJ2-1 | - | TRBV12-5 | CASGSRRNEQFF
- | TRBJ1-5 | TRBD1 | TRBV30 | CAWSGTGDQPQHF
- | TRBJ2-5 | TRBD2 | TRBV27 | CASRRAGGPRETQYF
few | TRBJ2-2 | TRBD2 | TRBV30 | CAWIYNVAGEFTGELFF
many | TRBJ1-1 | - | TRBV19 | CASRRAGVKAFF
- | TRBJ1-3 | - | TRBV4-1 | CASSQDMPGRGNTIYF
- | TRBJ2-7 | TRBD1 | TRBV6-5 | CASSPGQLINEQYF
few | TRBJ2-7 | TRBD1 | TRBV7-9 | CASSSRQGFAHEQYF
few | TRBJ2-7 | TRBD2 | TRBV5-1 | CASSLPGTSGRSEQYF
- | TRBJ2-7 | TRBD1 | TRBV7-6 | CASSLTGGEQYF
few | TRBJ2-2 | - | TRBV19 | CASSMSGELFF
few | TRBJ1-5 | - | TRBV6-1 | CASSEFGVLGYSNQPQHF
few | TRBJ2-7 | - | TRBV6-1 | CASSSEATYEQYF
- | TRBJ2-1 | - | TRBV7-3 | CASSFPGGRNEQFF
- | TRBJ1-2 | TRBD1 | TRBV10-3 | CAISEGTGVNYGYTF
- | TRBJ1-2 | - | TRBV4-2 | CASSLYGGDTLGGYGYTF
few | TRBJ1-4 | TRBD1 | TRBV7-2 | CASRRDRGEKLFF
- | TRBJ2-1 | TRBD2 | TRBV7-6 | CASSARGGSGSPFF
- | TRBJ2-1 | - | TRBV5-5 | CASSLGRDVDEQFF
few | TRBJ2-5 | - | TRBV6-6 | CASSYEAQETQYF
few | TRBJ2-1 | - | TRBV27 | CASSLYPGAIGEQFF
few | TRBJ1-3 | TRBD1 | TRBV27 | CASSSKQGGSWNTIYF
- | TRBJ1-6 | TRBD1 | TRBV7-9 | CASSPPGQQNSPLHF
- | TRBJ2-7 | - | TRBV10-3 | CAISDSGFGEQYF
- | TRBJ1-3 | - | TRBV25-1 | CASRGQGNTIYF
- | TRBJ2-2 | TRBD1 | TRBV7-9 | CASGDRGSTGELFF
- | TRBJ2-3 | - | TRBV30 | CAWNAGRGAPDTQYF
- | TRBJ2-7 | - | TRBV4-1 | CASSQLVAPHEQYF